This entry is about one TCR beta chain. Its antigen remains unidentified. This sample was taken from a study of persistence of HIV-infected CD4 T cells. Nonspecific anti-CD3/anti-CD28 bead stimulation represents the broad CD4+ T cell repertoire. Sorting selected CD4+ T cells upregulating both CD40 ligand and CD69. These HIV-1-infected adults initiated suppressive ART in chronic infection. The libraries were made with immunoSEQ version 4 in survey mode. Using immunoSEQ multiplex PCR, the repertoire was profiled, and TCRdb retains in-frame clones only, with some absent. The sample records some 41,000 clones, approximately 88% being singletons. The CDR3 runs to 14 residues. Germline V lookup: CDR1 SGHTA, CDR2 FQGNSA. The V end lost 5 bases, the J end lost 1 base, and 11 bases lay between the germline ends.

J is TRBJ1-1 and V is TRBV7-2; D might be TRBD1 (5 bases). This specimen consisted of CD4+ T cells sorted from PBMCs after approximately 19-hour stimulation, obtained from a patient who received antiretroviral therapy. The sequence was obtained from an adult man with HIV who was CMV-seropositive. CDR3 amino acids: CASSRDGRNTEAFF. CDR3 nucleotides: TGTGCCAGCAGCCGGGACGGAAGGAACACTGAAGCTTTCTTT. Supplemented by reference TRBV7-2 and TRBJ1-1, the full variable domain reads GAGVSQSPSNKVTEKGKDVELRCDPISGHTALYWYRQSLGQGLEFLIYFQGNSAPDKSGLPSDRFSAERTGGSVSTLTIQRTQQEDSAVYLCASSRDGRNTEAFFGQGTRLTVV.